The 20 T cell receptor beta chains below were found in one sample sequenced in a study of blood T cells in healthy people across ages. Primed by a sample-barcoded 5' primer and a J-beta primer mix, a second PCR proceeded for 7 to 11 cycles. TCRdb re-called the 5' RACE reads through MiXCR, storing one row per CDR3 protein. The data show hundreds of thousands of distinct CDR3 sequences, about 30% seen once. The specimen sequenced was blood. The receptors here all came from a woman older than 75 in good health.

As concerns this clonotype: A much larger clone lies one base from this, so it may be a read error. This chain connects TRBV27 to TRBJ2-3; D may be TRBD2 (6 bases). The CDR3 spans 14 residues. The germline CDR1 and CDR2 sequences are MNHEY and SMNVEV (reference sequence). CDR3 bases: TGTGCCAGCAGTTCTCGGGACTCCGGGGATACGCGGTATTTT. Its translation: CASSSRDSGDTRYF.

The sample holds a few counts of this clonotype. A much larger clone differs by one base, so this may be a read error. This chain uses TRBV20-1 with TRBJ2-7, with D unclear. Trimming removed 6 bases at V and 7 bases at J, with 16 bases between. The CDR3 is 12 residues long. The germline V gene encodes CDR1 DFQATT and CDR2 SNEGSKA (reference sequence). CDR3 coding DNA: TGCAGTGCCAACAATCGCGGCAATGAGCAGTACTTC. Translating it yields CSANNRGNEQYF.

This clonotype has at least ten counts. The chain is built from TRBV5-1 and TRBJ2-3; a weak D match, TRBD2 (6 bases). This CDR3 is 14 amino acids long. Germline-derived CDR1 and CDR2 are SGHRS and YFSETQ. The V end was cut by 2 bases, the J end by 6 bases, with 13 bases between. The DNA of the CDR3 is TGCGCCAGCAGCTTCGGTCGGGGGAGGGATACGCAGTATTTT. This translates into CASSFGRGRDTQYF.

Many counts were recorded for this clonotype. The V gene is TRBV7-2, the J gene TRBJ1-4; 9 nucleotides line up with TRBD1. Germline assignment: CDR1 SGHTA and CDR2 FQGNSA. The CDR3 has 14 amino acids. Unmatched junction bases numbered 7, after V lost 7 bases and J lost 7 bases. The CDR3 sequence: CASMVGTGFEKLFF. CDR3 in DNA: TGTGCCAGCATGGTCGGGACAGGGTTTGAAAAACTGTTTTTT.

This clonotype was picked up many times. The chain joins TRBV20-1 to TRBJ1-5, with 9 bases identical to TRBD1. The ends lost 5 bases at V and 4 bases at J; junction bases unmatched: 3. The V gene's germline CDR1 is DFQATT and CDR2 SNEGSKA (reference sequence). The CDR3 contains 13 residues. The CDR3 DNA is TGCAGTGCTGGGACAGGGAGTAATCAGCCCCAGCATTTT. Protein: CSAGTGSNQPQHF.

This chain links TRBV7-2 with TRBJ2-1; D not resolved. The J call may be in error: the DNA end matches TRBJ2-7 better. The germline V gene has CDR1 SGHTA and CDR2 FQGNSA. The CDR3 has 15 residues. CDR3 loop: CASSLVASSFNEQYF. DNA for the CDR3: TGTGCCAGCAGCTTAGTGGCGTCTTCCTTCAATGAGCAGTACTTC.

This clonotype was seen repeatedly, ten times or more. The rearrangement joins TRBV5-1 to TRBJ1-2; no definite D call. The CDR3 is made up of 16 amino acids. Trimming left V 0 bases short and J 3 bases short, with 15 bases between. Germline V lookup: CDR1 SGHRS, CDR2 YFSETQ. The CDR3 protein is CASSLEASGLDYGYTF. The CDR3 DNA reads as TGCGCCAGCAGCTTGGAAGCCAGCGGGCTTGACTATGGCTACACCTTC.

This clonotype has a count of ten or more. The chain is built from TRBV6-2 or TRBV6-3 and TRBJ2-3; a weak D match, TRBD2 (5 bases). V was trimmed by 5 bases and J by 5 bases, leaving 11 bases between them. There are 13 residues in the CDR3. In germline, CDR1 is MNHEY, CDR2 SVGEGT. The CDR3 reads CASSNIRGDTQYF. CDR3 DNA: TGTGCCAGCAGTAACATCCGGGGAGATACGCAGTATTTT.

About this clonotype: This sequence may be a read error, since a much larger clone differs from it by one base. V is TRBV2 and J is TRBJ2-5, with 7 bases that match TRBD1. V gave up 6 bases and J gave up 5 bases; unmatched junction bases: 12. The CDR3 sequence is 15 residues long. Germline CDR1 reads SNHLY; CDR2 reads FYNNEI. This CDR3 is CASRGFLQGKETQYF. CDR3 coding DNA: TGTGCCAGCAGAGGCTTTTTACAGGGGAAGGAGACCCAGTACTTC. The full variable domain, in which reference TRBV2 and TRBJ2-5 provide the parts outside the CDR3, is EPEVTQTPSHQVTQMGQEVILRCVPISNHLYFYWYRQILGQKVEFLVSFYNNEISEKSEIFDDQFSVERPDGSNFTLKIRSTKLEDSAMYFCASRGFLQGKETQYFGPGTRLLVL.

The chain combines TRBV20-1 with TRBJ2-1; the match to TRBD2 covers 9 bases. V shed 6 bases, J shed 6 bases, and the junction held 9 bases outside the gene matches. The CDR3 contains 14 residues. CDR1 is DFQATT, CDR2 SNEGSKA, per germline (reference sequence). The DNA of the CDR3 is TGCAGTGCCCAGAGCGGACTAGCGCCCAATGAGCAGTTCTTC. Protein sequence: CSAQSGLAPNEQFF.

About this clonotype: One base away lies a much larger clone, so this may be a sequencing read error. The J gene is TRBJ2-1, the V gene TRBV4-1, with D unresolved. There are 15 residues in the CDR3. Germline V gene sequence: CDR1 MGHRA, CDR2 YSYEKL. CDR3 nucleotide sequence: TGCGTCAGCAGCCAAGATCAGGTCTCCTACAATGAGCAGTTCTTC. This sequence encodes CVSSQDQVSYNEQFF.

This clonotype was counted a few times. The V and J genes are TRBV28 and TRBJ2-7; 8 bases are a match to TRBD1. The CDR3 is 13 residues long. Germline lookup yields CDR1 MDHEN and CDR2 SYDVKM. The junction had 4 bases not matched to a gene; V was cut back by 2 bases and J by 7 bases. The CDR3 nucleotides read TGTGCCAGCAGTTTACAGGGGGCCAATGAGCAGTACTTC. Amino acid sequence: CASSLQGANEQYF. Looking up the rest from reference TRBV28 and TRBJ2-7 gives the full variable domain: DVKVTQSSRYLVKRTGEKVFLECVQDMDHENMFWYRQDPGLGLRLIYFSYDVKMKEKGDIPEGYSVSREKKERFSLILESASTNQTSMYLCASSLQGANEQYFGPGTRLTVT.

The genes are TRBV10-3 and TRBJ2-3; 9 bases align to TRBD2. This CDR3 has 20 amino acids. The germline V gene encodes CDR1 ENHRY and CDR2 SYGVKD. Trimming cost V 0 bases and J 3 bases; bases outside gene matches: 16. This CDR3 reads CAISESPSGDSSGYTDTQYF. In DNA form, the CDR3 reads TGTGCCATCAGTGAGTCTCCTAGCGGGGACTCTTCCGGGTATACAGATACGCAGTATTTT.

This clonotype was seen a few times. The chain uses TRBV11-2 and TRBJ1-3; no clear D. From germline, CDR1 is SGHAT and CDR2 FQNNGV. This CDR3 region has 12 residues. The V end lost 5 bases, the J end lost 9 bases, and 11 bases lay between the germline ends. The CDR3 region has the DNA TGTGCCAGCAGCGGTCTTCGGGGCACCATATATTTT. As protein: CASSGLRGTIYF. Using reference TRBV11-2 and TRBJ1-3 for the parts outside the CDR3, the full variable domain is EAGVAQSPRYKIIEKRQSVAFWCNPISGHATLYWYQQILGQGPKLLIQFQNNGVVDDSQLPKDRFSAERLKGVDSTLKIQPAKLEDSAVYLCASSGLRGTIYFGEGSWLTVV.

This clonotype was observed many times. This rearrangement joins TRBV4-2 to TRBJ2-2; D may be TRBD2 (6 bases). Deletions cut 1 base from V and 5 bases from J, with 14 bases between. CDR3 length equals 16 residues. Germline V gene lookup returns CDR1 LGHNA and CDR2 YNFKEQ. This CDR3 reads CASSQVVASETGELFF. The CDR3 bases are TGTGCCAGCAGCCAAGTAGTCGCTAGCGAAACCGGGGAGCTGTTTTTT.

This clonotype was recorded at least ten times. This rearrangement joins TRBV5-4 to TRBJ2-5; D gene uncertain. Per the germline V gene, CDR1 is SGHNT and CDR2 is YYREEE (reference sequence). Trimming removed 0 bases at V and 5 bases at J, with 14 bases between. The CDR3 length is 15 residues. The CDR3 region is CASSLASPAGETQYF. Here the CDR3 DNA reads TGTGCCAGCAGCTTGGCCTCCCCGGCTGGGGAGACCCAGTACTTC.

This clonotype was counted many times. The chain recombines TRBV27 with TRBJ2-1; TRBD1 or TRBD2 may be the D gene (5 bases each). V was cut by 7 bases and J by 4 bases, with 20 bases left in between. Germline V gene data show CDR1 as MNHEY and CDR2 as SMNVEV (reference sequence). The CDR3 has 16 residues. The CDR3 region is CASNSVGTGQYNEQFF. CDR3 DNA sequence: TGTGCCAGCAACTCCGTAGGGACGGGGCAATACAATGAGCAGTTCTTC.

This clonotype was seen only a few times. This sequence joins TRBV7-6 and TRBJ2-5; unclear D gene. Germline CDR1 SGHVS, CDR2 FNYEAQ. V was pared by 1 base and J by 11 bases, with 26 bases between. The CDR3 has 17 amino acids. The CDR3 protein is CASSLVFRSEGNNEQYF. The CDR3 coding sequence is TGTGCCAGCAGCTTAGTCTTTAGGTCAGAAGGTAACAATGAGCAGTACTTC.

This rearrangement joins TRBV30 to TRBJ2-5, with D possibly called TRBD1 or TRBD2 (5 bases each). The CDR3 length is 16 residues. Trimming removed 0 bases from V and 5 bases from J, with 19 bases in between. Germline assignment: CDR1 GTSNPN and CDR2 SVGIG (reference sequence). The CDR3 protein is CAWSVLRGRGRETQYF. The CDR3 DNA sequence: TGTGCCTGGAGTGTACTGAGGGGACGCGGGCGGGAGACCCAGTACTTC.

This clonotype was recorded at least ten times. The DNA for the CDR3 is TGTGCCAGCAGCTACGAGGCGGATCCCAAAAACATTCAGTACTTC. Its translation is CASSYEADPKNIQYF. This chain connects TRBV7-2 to TRBJ2-4; D unresolved. Germline V CDR1 and CDR2: SGHTA, FQGNSA. Trimming stripped 4 bases from V and 2 bases from J, with 12 bases between. The CDR3 has 15 amino acids.